This T cell receptor (beta chain) was recovered during a study of blood T cell repertoires in COVID-19. Background on the study: The United States, Italy and Spain were the sources of the acute and convalescent COVID-19 samples. From T cells, B-cell-depleted T cells, or PBMCs came the material, which was cDNA or gDNA.

The V gene lost 5 bases and the J gene lost 2 bases, with 14 bases spanning the gap. CDR1 and CDR2 from the germline V gene are KGHDR and SFDVKD. The CDR3 contains 15 residues. Seattle patients were enrolled while actively infected and followed longitudinally. The table came from immunoSEQ multiplex PCR; TCRdb's copy has only in-frame clones and leaves some out. The sample shows about 130,000 clones, around four fifths of them seen only once. This clone has more than one count but fewer than ten. This rearrangement joins TRBV24-1 to TRBJ1-2; D may be TRBD1 (6 bases). This clonotype was obtained from a man aged 80 or over with COVID-19, enrolled during active disease. Source material: peripheral blood. The CDR3 DNA reads TGTGCCACCAGTGGTCCCCACCAGGGGAACTATGGCTACACCTTC. It codes for CATSGPHQGNYGYTF.